This T cell receptor (beta chain) appears in the sequencing data of a study of Ad26.COV2.S vaccination and SARS-CoV-2 variants. General observations from the study: The TCR breadth and depth analyses may have understated or missed part of the total T cell responses. Vaccine and placebo groups showed comparable non-spike TCR breadth.

Concerning this clone: The antigen remains unidentified.

V was pared by 7 bases and J by 5 bases, with 21 bases between. CDR3 length: 16 residues. Per germline, CDR1 SNHLY and CDR2 FYNNEI. The sample's treatment: approximately 18 received Ad26.COV2.S at low or high dose, single or two shots; 5 received placebo; per-sample allocation not given. Sampling occurred on day 63 after the first vaccine or placebo injection. Boston provided a donor who was an adult aged 18-55 years. The study used a vaccine consisting of an Ad26 vector that expressed Wuhan-strain SARS-CoV-2 spike. Measured with immunoSEQ multiplex PCR; TCRdb has only the in-frame clones, and not every one. The sample contains roughly 420,000 clones, over 75% of which appear only once.

This rearrangement joins TRBV2 to TRBJ2-1; possibly TRBD2 for D (5 bases). Sequencing used peripheral blood, obtained in a trial of Ad26.COV2.S vaccine versus placebo. This TCR was recovered from a person aged 18 to 65 who received the Ad26.COV2.S COVID-19 vaccine or a placebo. This CDR3 reads CASISVFAGLHNEQFF. The CDR3 coding sequence is TGTGCCAGCATATCGGTCTTTGCGGGCCTTCACAATGAGCAGTTCTTC.